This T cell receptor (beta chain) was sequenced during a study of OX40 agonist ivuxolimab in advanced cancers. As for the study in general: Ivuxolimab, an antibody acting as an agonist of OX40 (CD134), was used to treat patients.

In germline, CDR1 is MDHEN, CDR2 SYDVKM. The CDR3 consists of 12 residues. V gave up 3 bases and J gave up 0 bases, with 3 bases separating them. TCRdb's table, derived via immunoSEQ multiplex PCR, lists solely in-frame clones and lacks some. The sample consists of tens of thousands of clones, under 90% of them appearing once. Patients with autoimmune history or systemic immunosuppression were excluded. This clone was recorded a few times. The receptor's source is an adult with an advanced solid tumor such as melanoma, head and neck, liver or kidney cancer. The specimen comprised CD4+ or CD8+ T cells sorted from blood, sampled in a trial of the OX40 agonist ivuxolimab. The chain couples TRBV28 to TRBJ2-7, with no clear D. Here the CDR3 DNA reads TGTGCCAGCAGTTTCCGCTCCTACGAGCAGTACTTC. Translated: CASSFRSYEQYF.